Listed below are T cell receptor beta chains from one sample, sequenced in a study of CD8+ T cells in alopecia areata. TCRdb's copy holds only in-frame clones and misses some; the assay was immunoSEQ multiplex PCR. In the table there are 89,000 or so clones, just over 50% of which are singletons. Material: NKG2D-high CD8+ T cells sorted from blood. Receptor source: a human donor with alopecia areata. Each CDR3 is given without its conserved first and last residue. Each record gives: J gene, V gene, CDR3 protein.

J: TRBJ1-5; V: TRBV9; CDR3: ASSTGSQPQH
J: TRBJ1-5; V: TRBV27; CDR3: ASSRTANQPQH
J: TRBJ2-3; V: TRBV29-1; CDR3: SPITDTQY
J: TRBJ2-4; V: TRBV5-6; CDR3: ASSGGDRELLDIQY
J: TRBJ2-2; V: TRBV29-1; CDR3: SVVGTGELF
J: .; V: TRBV29-1; CDR3: SVPLANSYEQY
J: TRBJ1-5; V: TRBV29-1; CDR3: SVKTGMGAREPQH
J: TRBJ2-6; V: TRBV29-1; CDR3: SVRVQSSGANVLT
J: TRBJ2-7; V: TRBV5-6; CDR3: ASSFRQSYEQY
J: TRBJ2-2; V: TRBV29-1; CDR3: SVEAGGPLGELF
J: TRBJ1-6; V: TRBV4-2; CDR3: ASSLIEGQGTSPLH
J: TRBJ2-4; V: TRBV29-1; CDR3: SGTSGKNIQY
J: TRBJ2-7; V: TRBV29-1; CDR3: SVEGTGNYEQY
J: TRBJ2-1; V: TRBV13; CDR3: ASSLDNEQF
J: TRBJ2-1; V: TRBV5-1; CDR3: ASSLEDNEQF
J: TRBJ2-7; V: TRBV15; CDR3: ATSRVVAPYEQY
J: TRBJ2-7; V: TRBV11-2; CDR3: ASSLARLAGGEQY
J: TRBJ2-5; V: TRBV9; CDR3: ASSEVAGVGETQY
J: TRBJ1-6; V: TRBV6-5; CDR3: ASSQANYNSPLH
J: TRBJ2-1; V: TRBV13; CDR3: ASSMDLHNEQF
J: TRBJ2-7; V: TRBV5-1; CDR3: ASSITAARSYEQY
J: TRBJ1-2; V: TRBV19; CDR3: ASSGTANYGYT
J: TRBJ2-1; V: TRBV12-5; CDR3: ASPRDSLGEQF
J: TRBJ2-7; V: TRBV27; CDR3: ASRDSTYEQY
J: TRBJ1-6; V: TRBV5-1; CDR3: ASSPDRGLNSPLH
J: TRBJ1-1; V: TRBV29-1; CDR3: SVGWGEHTEAF
J: TRBJ2-1; V: TRBV7-3; CDR3: ASSQTGSPYNEQF
J: TRBJ2-5; V: TRBV28; CDR3: ASRWEETQY
J: TRBJ1-6; V: TRBV7-3; CDR3: ASSRGVGDSPLH
J: TRBJ1-1; V: TRBV7-9; CDR3: ASRPNTEAF
J: TRBJ2-1; V: TRBV5-1; CDR3: ASSVQGPSSYNEQF
J: TRBJ2-4; V: TRBV28; CDR3: APGLADLIAKNIQY
J: TRBJ2-5; V: TRBV7-2; CDR3: ASSPGGQGWETQY
J: TRBJ2-1; V: TRBV4-3; CDR3: ASSDSGGGANEQF
J: TRBJ1-2; V: TRBV11-2; CDR3: ASSLEGQGHGYT
J: TRBJ1-5; V: TRBV30; CDR3: AWSAETGSWPQH
J: TRBJ2-1; V: TRBV4-1; CDR3: ASTYRALGNEQF
J: TRBJ2-7; V: TRBV6-6; CDR3: ASSPQPGSSYEQY
J: TRBJ1-5; V: TRBV4-2; CDR3: ASSTSTGSPQQPQH
J: TRBJ2-1; V: TRBV7-8; CDR3: ASSIYSGNEQF
J: TRBJ2-7; V: TRBV19; CDR3: ASSRGFSYEQY
J: TRBJ2-3; V: TRBV28; CDR3: ASSLQAPSTDTQY